The clone carrying this T cell receptor beta chain occurred many times. Its antigen is not identified. Between the trimmed V and J ends, which lost 2 bases and 5 bases, there was a span of 15 bases. Germline V gives CDR1 SGHVS, CDR2 FQNEAQ. This CDR3 region has 15 residues. The data were obtained in a study of T-cell reconstitution after alpha-beta-depleted transplantation in children. Study outcomes and limitations: At around two months after transplant, the alpha-beta T cells were reportedly derived from several hundred expanded clones that came from non-depleted graft cells. Some patients' high day-60 TCRbeta diversity was traced to surviving recipient T cells and thymic progenitors. T-cell counts and diversity at one year post-transplant came mainly from newly produced T cells.

Unique molecular identifiers were built into the TCRbeta library. TCRdb called the PCR reads again in MiXCR, with one record for every CDR3 protein. The sample records about 170,000 distinct CDR3 sequences, approximately 10% being singletons. This clonotype originated in a boy aged 2 to 9 with acute myeloid leukemia, due to receive a stem cell transplant. This material consisted of PBMCs, taken before TCRalphabeta/CD19-depleted stem cell transplant. V is TRBV7-8 and J is TRBJ2-5, with D perhaps matching TRBD1 or TRBD2 (5 bases each). The CDR3: CASSLRNNRRETQYF. Written as DNA, the CDR3 is TGTGCCAGCAGCTTAAGGAATAACAGGAGGGAGACCCAGTACTTC. Looking up the rest from reference TRBV7-8 and TRBJ2-5 gives the full variable domain: GAGVSQSPRYKVAKRGQDVALRCDPISGHVSLFWYQQALGQGPEFLTYFQNEAQLDKSGLPSDRFFAERPEGSVSTLKIQRTQQEDSAVYLCASSLRNNRRETQYFGPGTRLLVL.